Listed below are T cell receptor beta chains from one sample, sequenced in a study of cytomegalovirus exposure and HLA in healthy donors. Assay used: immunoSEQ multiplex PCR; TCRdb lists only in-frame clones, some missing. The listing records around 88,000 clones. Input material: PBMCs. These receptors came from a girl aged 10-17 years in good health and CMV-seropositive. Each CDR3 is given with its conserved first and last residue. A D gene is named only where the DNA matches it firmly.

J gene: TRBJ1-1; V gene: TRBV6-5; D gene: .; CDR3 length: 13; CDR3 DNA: TGTGCCAGCAGTTACAGTGGTGCGGGTGAAGCTTTCTTT; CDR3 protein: CASSYSGAGEAFF
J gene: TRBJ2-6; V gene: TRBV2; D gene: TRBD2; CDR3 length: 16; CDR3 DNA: TGTGCCAGCACCCGCGGCGGGGGGCTCGGGGCCAACGTCCTGACTTTC; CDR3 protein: CASTRGGGLGANVLTF
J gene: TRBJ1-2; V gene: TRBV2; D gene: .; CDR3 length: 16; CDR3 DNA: TGTGCCAGCAGTGAATCCGCGGCAGGGAGGGGCTATGGCTACACCTTC; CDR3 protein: CASSESAAGRGYGYTF
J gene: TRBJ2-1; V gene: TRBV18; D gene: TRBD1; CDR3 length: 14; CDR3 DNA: TGTGCCAGCTCCCAGGGGGCCGTGTACAATGAGCAGTTCTTC; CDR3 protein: CASSQGAVYNEQFF
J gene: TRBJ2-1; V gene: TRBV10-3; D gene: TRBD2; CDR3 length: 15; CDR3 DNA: TGTGCCATCAGTGCCGCCGCCGGGGAGACTAGCGGGGTCCTCTTC; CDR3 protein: CAISAAAGETSGVLF
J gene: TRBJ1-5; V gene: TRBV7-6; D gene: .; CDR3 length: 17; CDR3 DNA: TGTGCCAGCAGCTTAGTGGCCGGGGAGGCGGGCAATCAGCCCCAGCATTTT; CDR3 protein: CASSLVAGEAGNQPQHF
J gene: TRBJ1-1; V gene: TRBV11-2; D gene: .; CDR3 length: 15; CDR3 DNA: TGTGCCAGCAGCTTCACAGGGCCAGGGACGACTGAAGCTTTCTTT; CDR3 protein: CASSFTGPGTTEAFF
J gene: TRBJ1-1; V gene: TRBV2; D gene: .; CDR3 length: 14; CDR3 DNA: TGTGCCAGCACTCCTTACGGGGGGGAAACTGAAGCTTTCTTT; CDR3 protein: CASTPYGGETEAFF
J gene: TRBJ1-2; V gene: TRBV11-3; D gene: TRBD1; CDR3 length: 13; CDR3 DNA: TGTGCCAGCAGCTTAGCAGGGGGCTATGGCTACACCTTC; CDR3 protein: CASSLAGGYGYTF
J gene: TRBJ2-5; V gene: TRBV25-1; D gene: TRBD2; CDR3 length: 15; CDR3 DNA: TGTGCCAGCAGTTCCGAGACTAGCGGACAAGAGACCCAGTACTTC; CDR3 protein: CASSSETSGQETQYF
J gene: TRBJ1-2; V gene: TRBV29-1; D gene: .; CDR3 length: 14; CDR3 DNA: TGCAGCGTGGAAGGACTGCACACCCACTATGGCTACACCTTC; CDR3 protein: CSVEGLHTHYGYTF
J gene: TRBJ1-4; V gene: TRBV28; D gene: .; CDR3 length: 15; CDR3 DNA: TGTGCCAGCACCGATTTTGGGCAGAGCAATGAAAAACTGTTTTTT; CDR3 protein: CASTDFGQSNEKLFF
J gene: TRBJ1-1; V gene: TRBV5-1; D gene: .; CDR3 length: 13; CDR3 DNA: TGCGCCAGCAGGACCGGGGTCGGGACTGAAGCTTTCTTT; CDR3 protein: CASRTGVGTEAFF
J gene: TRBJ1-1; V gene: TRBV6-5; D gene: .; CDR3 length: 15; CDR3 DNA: TGTGCCAGCAGTCGGCGAGGCCCCATGAACACTGAAGCTTTCTTT; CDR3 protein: CASSRRGPMNTEAFF
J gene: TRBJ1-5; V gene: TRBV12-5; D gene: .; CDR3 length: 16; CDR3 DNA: TGTGCTAGTGGTTTGGCCTACCTTGGCGGGGATCAGCCCCAGCATTTT; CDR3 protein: CASGLAYLGGDQPQHF
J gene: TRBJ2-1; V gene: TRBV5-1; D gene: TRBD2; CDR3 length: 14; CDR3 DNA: TGCGCCAGCAGCTTATTAGCGGGGGGCAATGAGCAGTTCTTC; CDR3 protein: CASSLLAGGNEQFF
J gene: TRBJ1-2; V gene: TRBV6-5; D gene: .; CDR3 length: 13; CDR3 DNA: TGTGCCAGCAGCTATGGAGCCGTGTATGGCTACACCTTC; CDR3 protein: CASSYGAVYGYTF
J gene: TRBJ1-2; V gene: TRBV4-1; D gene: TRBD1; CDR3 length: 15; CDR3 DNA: TGCGCCAGCAGCCCAGACAGGGGGACAACCCATGGCTACACCTTC; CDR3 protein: CASSPDRGTTHGYTF
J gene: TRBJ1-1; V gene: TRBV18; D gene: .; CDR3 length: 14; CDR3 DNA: TGTGCCAGCTCACCCCTTGAGATGAACACTGAAGCTTTCTTT; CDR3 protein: CASSPLEMNTEAFF
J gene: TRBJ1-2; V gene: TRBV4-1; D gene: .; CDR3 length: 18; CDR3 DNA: TGCGCCAGCAGCCAAGAGAAAGGCACAGGATTAGCTAACTATGGCTACACCTTC; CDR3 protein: CASSQEKGTGLANYGYTF
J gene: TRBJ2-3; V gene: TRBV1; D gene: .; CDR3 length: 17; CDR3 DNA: TGCACCAGCAGCCATCGGCCGACAGTGTCGAGCACAGATACGCAGTATTTT; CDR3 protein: CTSSHRPTVSSTDTQYF
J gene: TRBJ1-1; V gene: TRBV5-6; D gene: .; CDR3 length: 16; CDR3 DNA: TGTGCCAGCAGCCCCGGGGTGATGCTGTCGAGCACTGAAGCTTTCTTT; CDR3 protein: CASSPGVMLSSTEAFF
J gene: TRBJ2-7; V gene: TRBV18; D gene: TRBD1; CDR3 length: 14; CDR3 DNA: TGTGCCAGCTCAACCCGTCCAGGGGGCTACGAGCAGTACTTC; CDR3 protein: CASSTRPGGYEQYF